This is a list of T cell receptor beta chains from one sample in a study of blood T cells in healthy people across ages. TCRdb reanalysed the 5' RACE reads using MiXCR and keeps one entry per CDR3 protein. The sample lists 700,000 to 900,000 distinct CDR3 sequences; approximately 53% were seen once. Material: blood. These receptors were obtained from an elderly man in good health. Both conserved end residues are part of each CDR3. D genes are given only for firm matches. The listing skips clone size in some rows; elsewhere it reads once, few, many or a size class.

V gene	J gene	clone size	D gene	CDR3 DNA	CDR3 protein
TRBV6-6	TRBJ2-5	once	TRBD1	TGTGCCAGCAGTGGGACAGGGGAGAGGGAGCAGTACTTC	CASSGTGEREQYF
TRBV24-1	TRBJ2-7	.	.	TGTGCCACCAGTGACGACCCCTCGGACGAGCAGTACTTC	CATSDDPSDEQYF
TRBV7-2	TRBJ2-4	.	.	TGTGCCAGCAGCCCACTAGGGCGCGGGGAGCAGTACTTC	CASSPLGRGEQYF
TRBV6-6	TRBJ2-3	.	.	TGTGCCAGCAGACGTGGCGGGAGCACAGATACGCAGTATTTT	CASRRGGSTDTQYF
TRBV6-4	TRBJ2-7	.	.	TGTGCCAGCAGAACCCTTACTCCCTACGAGCAGTACTTC	CASRTLTPYEQYF
TRBV6-5	TRBJ2-7	.	TRBD1	TGTGCCAGCAGTTACTCCAGACAGGGGGGAGAGACCGAGCAGTACTTC	CASSYSRQGGETEQYF
TRBV7-2	TRBJ1-2	.	.	TGTGCCAGCAGCTTAAGTTGGCTGGGTGGCACAGGGAATTATGGCTACACCTTC	CASSLSWLGGTGNYGYTF
TRBV29-1	TRBJ1-2	.	.	TGCAGCGGCCGGGACGGTGACTATGGCTACACCTTC	CSGRDGDYGYTF
TRBV20-1	TRBJ2-7	.	TRBD1	TGCAGTGCACGTCCCCGGGACAGGGTAGGTGAGCAGTACTTC	CSARPRDRVGEQYF
TRBV14	TRBJ1-6	few	.	TGTGCCAGCAGCCAAGATCGTCCTGATTATTCACCCCTCCACTTT	CASSQDRPDYSPLHF
TRBV7-3	TRBJ2-7	few	.	TGTGCCAGCAGCTTAGTCGCGGTCGGGGGTCAGTCCTACGAGCAGTACTTC	CASSLVAVGGQSYEQYF
TRBV6-1	TRBJ1-2	.	.	TGTGCCAGCAGTGTAACCGGACGGCCCAATGGCTACACCTTC	CASSVTGRPNGYTF
TRBV4-1	TRBJ2-1	.	.	TGCGCCAGCAGTCCAACTACAGGGAGTGCTCCTCCGGGGGGTGAGCAGTTCTTC	CASSPTTGSAPPGGEQFF
TRBV5-1	TRBJ2-1	few	.	TGCGCCAGCAGCTTGGTTAGGGCCGGGAATGAGCAGTTCTTC	CASSLVRAGNEQFF
TRBV3-1	TRBJ2-1	.	.	TGTGCCAGCACGGGCCGTGACAATGAGCAGTTCTTC	CASTGRDNEQFF
TRBV4-1	TRBJ2-5	.	TRBD2	TGCGCCAGCAGCCAAGAAGGACTAGCGGAAGTGGAGACCCAGTACTTC	CASSQEGLAEVETQYF
TRBV7-2	TRBJ1-4	once	.	TGTGCCAGCAGCCCCCGCCCGGTGGCTAATGAAAAACTGTTTTTT	CASSPRPVANEKLFF
TRBV5-1	TRBJ2-1	few	.	TGCGCTAGCAACCTCGGCTACAATGAGCAGTTCTTC	CASNLGYNEQFF
TRBV5-1	TRBJ2-5	.	.	TGCGCCAGCAGCTTGGGACTGTTGGAGACCCAGTACTTC	CASSLGLLETQYF
TRBV12-3/TRBV12-4	TRBJ1-2	once	.	TGTGCCGGCAGCCCAACAGTAAACTATGGCTACACCTTC	CAGSPTVNYGYTF
TRBV29-1	TRBJ1-6	.	TRBD1	TGCAGCGTTAAGGACAGGGCATCCAATTCACCCTTCCACTTT	CSVKDRASNSPFHF
TRBV20-1	TRBJ2-1	.	.	TGCAGTGCTAAGGACCTTCTTTACAATGAGCAGTTCTTC	CSAKDLLYNEQFF
TRBV20-1	TRBJ2-7	few	TRBD1	TGCAGTGCTAGTAGACAGGGCCAGCACGAGCAGTACTTC	CSASRQGQHEQYF
TRBV20-1	TRBJ2-7	.	TRBD1	TGCAGTGCTAGAGACGTGGACAGGACCCTCTACGAGCAGTACTTC	CSARDVDRTLYEQYF
TRBV2	TRBJ2-7	.	TRBD2	TGTGCCAGCGCACCGGGACTAGGTCGCAACGAGCAGTACTTC	CASAPGLGRNEQYF
TRBV3-1	TRBJ2-5	few	.	TGTGCCAGCAGCCAAATCGGGGAGACCCAGTACTTC	CASSQIGETQYF
TRBV9	TRBJ2-5	few	TRBD2	TGTGCCAGCAGCGGAAGGGGAGGGCTAGAGACCCAGTACTTC	CASSGRGGLETQYF
TRBV27	TRBJ1-2	.	.	TGTGCCAGCAGTTTATATGGCGACCTGGGCTACACCTTC	CASSLYGDLGYTF
TRBV10-2	TRBJ2-7	.	TRBD2	TGCGCCAGCAGTGACGCGGGGGGTTATAGGGATGAGCAGTACTTC	CASSDAGGYRDEQYF
TRBV20-1	TRBJ2-1	.	.	TGCAGTGCCCAACAGTTTAAAGGGGCTTTCTACAATGAGCAGTTCTTC	CSAQQFKGAFYNEQFF
TRBV5-1	TRBJ2-7	few	.	TGCGCCAGCAGCTTGAGGAGTTCCAATACCCCCTACGAGCAGTACTTC	CASSLRSSNTPYEQYF
TRBV5-1	TRBJ2-7	few	.	TGCGCCAGCAGCCTTCAGGACGAGCAGTACTTC	CASSLQDEQYF
TRBV3-1	TRBJ2-5	.	TRBD2	TGTGCCAGCAGCCAAGTAGGGCGGGAGGGCCATGTGACCCAGTACTTC	CASSQVGREGHVTQYF
TRBV3-1	TRBJ2-7	.	.	TGTGCCACCGTGGACTATGCGGGGGAGCAGTACTTC	CATVDYAGEQYF
TRBV28	TRBJ2-2	.	.	TGTGCCAGCAGTCCCCCGGGGACAAACACCGGGGAGCTGTTTTTT	CASSPPGTNTGELFF
TRBV5-1	TRBJ1-6	.	.	TGCGCCAGCAGCTTGTACGGCTCAAATAATTCACCCCTCCACTTT	CASSLYGSNNSPLHF
TRBV10-3	TRBJ2-1	few	TRBD2	TGTGCCATCAACGCGGGAGCGACCTACAATGAGCAGTTCTTC	CAINAGATYNEQFF
TRBV20-1	TRBJ2-7	.	TRBD2	TGCAGTGCTAGAGATTTGCCGGGAGGGTACTACGAGCAGTACTTC	CSARDLPGGYYEQYF
TRBV7-2	TRBJ2-3	few	.	TGTGCCAGCAGCGCAGCCAACACAGATACGCAGTATTTT	CASSAANTDTQYF
TRBV10-3	TRBJ2-1	many	.	TGTGCCACCCATGGGGGCGCGGGGTACAATGAGCAGTTCTTC	CATHGGAGYNEQFF
TRBV9	TRBJ1-1	.	.	TGTGCCAGCAGCGTAGGTGAAAAGAACACTGAAGCTTTCTTT	CASSVGEKNTEAFF
TRBV12-3/TRBV12-4	TRBJ1-1	few	.	TGTGCCAGCAGTCCGCTGAATTGGGGATTGTCGCGTCTCAAGAACACTGAAGCTTTCTTT	CASSPLNWGLSRLKNTEAFF
TRBV29-1	TRBJ2-6	.	TRBD2	TGCAGCGTTGAGGCGGGAGCTGGGGCCAACGTCCTGACTTTC	CSVEAGAGANVLTF
TRBV11-3	TRBJ2-1	.	.	TGTGCCAGCAGCCCTCGGCCTTTCCCCAATGAGCAGTTCTTC	CASSPRPFPNEQFF
TRBV12-5	TRBJ2-1	.	TRBD1	TGTGCTAGTGGTTTACAGGGGAAGCATGAGCAGTTCTTC	CASGLQGKHEQFF
TRBV7-2	TRBJ1-2	few	.	TGTGCCAGCAGCCCTGAGGCACCAGCCATCTATGGCTACACCTTC	CASSPEAPAIYGYTF
TRBV10-3	TRBJ2-5	.	.	TGTGCCATCAGTGAGCGGGGATGGGAGACCCAGTACTTC	CAISERGWETQYF
TRBV11-2	TRBJ2-7	.	.	TGTGCCAGCAGCTTCGAACAGAGTTACTCCTACGAGCAGTACTTC	CASSFEQSYSYEQYF
TRBV7-2	TRBJ2-7	many	TRBD1	TGTGCCAGCAGTTCCCGGACAGGGGCCTACGAGCAGTACTTC	CASSSRTGAYEQYF
TRBV5-1	TRBJ1-6	.	.	TGCGCCAGCAGCTTGGGCTTACAGGCGGAGAATTCACCCCTCCACTTT	CASSLGLQAENSPLHF
TRBV27	TRBJ2-3	.	.	TGTGCCAGCATGGGGACCCTGGGTACAGATACGCAGTATTTT	CASMGTLGTDTQYF